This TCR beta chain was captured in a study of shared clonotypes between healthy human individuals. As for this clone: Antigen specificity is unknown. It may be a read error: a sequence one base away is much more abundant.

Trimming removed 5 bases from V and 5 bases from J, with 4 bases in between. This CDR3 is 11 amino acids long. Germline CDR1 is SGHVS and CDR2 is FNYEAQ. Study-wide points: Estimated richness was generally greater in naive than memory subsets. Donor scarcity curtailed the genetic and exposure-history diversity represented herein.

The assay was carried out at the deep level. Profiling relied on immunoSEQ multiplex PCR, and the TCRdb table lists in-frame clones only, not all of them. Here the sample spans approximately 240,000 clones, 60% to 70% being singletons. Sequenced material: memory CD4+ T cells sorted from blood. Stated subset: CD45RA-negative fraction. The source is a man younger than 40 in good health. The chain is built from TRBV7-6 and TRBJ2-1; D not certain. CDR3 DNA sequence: TGTGCCAGCAGCCTGGACAATGAGCAGTTCTTC. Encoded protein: CASSLDNEQFF.